This passage covers 6 T cell receptor beta chains from one sample sequenced in a study of pediatric ulcerative colitis. Profiled with immunoSEQ multiplex PCR; TCRdb holds only in-frame clones, not every one. This table has around 64,000 clones, just over 75% appearing once. Sequencing was done on a sample of blood. The receptor source for this set is a boy younger than 18 with moderate ulcerative colitis.

The rearrangement uses TRBV18 and TRBJ1-2; the D is unclear. This CDR3 spans 17 amino acids. Trimming left V 3 bases short and J 2 bases short, with 19 bases between. The germline V gene has CDR1 KGHSH and CDR2 LQKENI. In nucleotides, the CDR3 is TGTGCCAGCTCACCCTTAATAGGTACGCAGGCAAACTATGGCTACACCTTC. Its translation: CASSPLIGTQANYGYTF.

The chain uses TRBV30 and TRBJ1-3, with D possibly matching TRBD1 (5 bases). This CDR3 comprises 16 residues. V shed 0 bases and J shed 1 base, with 13 bases lying between them. Germline values: CDR1 GTSNPN, CDR2 SVGIG (reference sequence). The CDR3 DNA sequence: TGTGCCTGGAGTGTACAGGCCGGGGCGTCTGGAAACACCATATATTTT. Its translation is CAWSVQAGASGNTIYF. Full variable domain (rest looked up from reference TRBV30 and TRBJ1-3): SQTIHQWPATLVQPVGSPLSLECTVEGTSNPNLYWYRQAAGRGLQLLFYSVGIGQISSEVPQNLSASRPQDRQFILSSKKLLLSDSGFYLCAWSVQAGASGNTIYFGEGSWLTVV.

The CDR3, as DNA: TGTGCCAGCAGTTCGGACTTTAATTCACCCCTCCACTTT. Its protein is CASSSDFNSPLHF. This chain joins TRBV6-5 and TRBJ1-6; D unresolved. V dropped 4 bases and J dropped 6 bases, with 7 bases sitting between them. This CDR3 comprises 13 residues. Germline V gives CDR1 MNHEY, CDR2 SVGAGI.

This chain connects TRBV18 to TRBJ1-1; tentative D call: TRBD1 (5 bases). This CDR3 contains 12 residues. V lost 3 bases and J 11 bases, leaving 13 bases between the germline ends. The V gene's germline CDR1 is KGHSH and CDR2 LQKENI. CDR3 sequence reads: CASSPTDKTAFF. As DNA, the CDR3 is TGTGCCAGCTCACCGACAGATAAGACGGCTTTCTTT.

The chain couples TRBV5-6 to TRBJ2-1; D call uncertain. The CDR3 runs to 17 residues. CDR1 is SGHDT, CDR2 YYEEEE, per germline. V lost 1 base, J lost 4 bases, and 18 bases lay in between. The chain's CDR3 is CASSLLGSRNSYNEQFF. The CDR3, as DNA: TGTGCCAGCAGCTTGTTAGGTAGCAGGAACTCTTACAATGAGCAGTTCTTC.

The gene calls are TRBV5-6 and TRBJ2-7; 7 bases match TRBD1. Germline values: CDR1 SGHDT, CDR2 YYEEEE. J lost 5 bases, V lost 4 bases, and 9 bases had no gene match. The CDR3 is made up of 14 amino acids. The CDR3 spells CASSTRTGFDEQYF. The CDR3 DNA follows: TGTGCCAGCAGCACCAGGACAGGCTTCGACGAGCAGTACTTC.